Presented here are 30 T cell receptor beta chains from one specimen sequenced in a study of blood T cell repertoires in COVID-19. The protocol was immunoSEQ multiplex PCR, while the TCRdb copy is restricted to in-frame clones and leaves out a portion. The table lists 130,000 to 150,000 clones, 85% of them singletons. The sequencing input was peripheral blood. These receptors originate from a woman aged 35 to 49 with active or convalescent COVID-19.

The CDR3 protein is CASSPDLGRDEQYF. The CDR3 DNA reads TGTGCCAGCAGCCCCGATCTAGGGAGGGACGAGCAGTACTTC. The chain is built from TRBV28 and TRBJ2-7; TRBD2 matches at 7 bases. This CDR3 has 14 residues. V was pared by 6 bases and J by 5 bases, with 10 bases of the junction left unmatched. Germline lookup yields CDR1 MDHEN and CDR2 SYDVKM.

For the CDR3, the DNA is TGTGCCAGCAGTGAAGCCCGGGGGACTCCCTACAATGAGCAGTTCTTC. It encodes CASSEARGTPYNEQFF. This rearrangement joins TRBV2 to TRBJ2-1, with D possibly matching TRBD2 (6 bases). Germline CDR1 is SNHLY and CDR2 is FYNNEI. V lost 0 bases and J 2 bases, leaving 11 bases between the germline ends. The CDR3 sequence is 16 residues long.

This sequence joins TRBV19 and TRBJ1-2; the D gene is possibly TRBD1 (6 bases). This CDR3 is built from 15 residues. The V gene lost 3 bases and the J gene lost 4 bases, with 15 bases spanning the gap. The germline CDR1 and CDR2 sequences are LNHDA and SQIVND (reference sequence). The CDR3 region is CASSIRDKKGYGYTF. As DNA, the CDR3 is TGTGCCAGTAGTATTCGGGACAAAAAGGGCTATGGCTACACCTTC.

The rearrangement links TRBV19 to TRBJ2-7; 8 bases map to TRBD2. Trimming at V came to 4 bases and at J to 2 bases, leaving 7 bases not matched to a gene. Germline V CDR1 and CDR2: LNHDA, SQIVND (reference sequence). This CDR3 has 15 residues. This CDR3 reads CASSKKVAGTYEQYF. CDR3 coding DNA: TGTGCCAGTAGTAAGAAGGTAGCGGGGACCTACGAGCAGTACTTC.

The chain has TRBV28 and TRBJ1-1, with 9 bases aligning to TRBD1. The germline V gene encodes CDR1 MDHEN and CDR2 SYDVKM. This CDR3 contains 15 residues. V was pared by 5 bases and J by 0 bases, with 4 bases of the junction left unmatched. CDR3 loop: CASSPGTGMNTEAFF. CDR3 bases: TGTGCCAGCAGTCCCGGGACAGGGATGAACACTGAAGCTTTCTTT.

This chain joins TRBV4-3 and TRBJ1-1; no clear D. Germline CDR1 is LGHNA and CDR2 is YSLEER. V was shortened by 1 base and J by 1 base, with 10 bases between the two germline ends. The CDR3 is 15 residues long. DNA for the CDR3: TGCGCCAGCAGCCAAGGCGTTCTCACGAACACTGAAGCTTTCTTT. It encodes CASSQGVLTNTEAFF.

This clone was seen only once. This chain connects TRBV28 to TRBJ1-5; the D gene is possibly TRBD1 (5 bases). CDR3 size: 13 residues. The germline V and J ends were trimmed by 11 bases and 6 bases, with 17 bases remaining between them. Per the germline V gene, CDR1 is MDHEN and CDR2 is SYDVKM. The CDR3 loop is CARGRGGTQPQHF. Written as DNA, the CDR3 is TGTGCCCGCGGGCGGGGGGGGACTCAGCCCCAGCATTTT.

Only one count was recorded for this clone. The rearrangement uses TRBV18 and TRBJ1-6; 7 positions agree with TRBD1. Germline CDR1 reads KGHSH; CDR2 reads LQKENI. J was trimmed by 7 bases and V by 2 bases; bases with no gene match: 2. There are 14 residues in the CDR3. DNA for the CDR3: TGTGCCAGCTCACCAGGACAGGAAAATTCACCCCTCCACTTT. This gives the protein CASSPGQENSPLHF.

V gene TRBV27 combines with J gene TRBJ1-6; D gene ambiguous. This CDR3 region has 14 residues. Germline V gene data show CDR1 as MNHEY and CDR2 as SMNVEV (reference sequence). V lost 3 bases to trimming and J lost 10 bases, with 13 bases between them. CDR3 sequence reads: CASSFGQKVSPLHF. The CDR3 DNA follows: TGTGCCAGCAGTTTTGGCCAGAAAGTCTCACCCCTCCACTTT.

V gene TRBV28 combines with J gene TRBJ2-2; TRBD1 is a possible D gene (6 bases). Germline V gives CDR1 MDHEN, CDR2 SYDVKM. The CDR3 is 17 amino acids. Between the trimmed V and J ends, which lost 7 bases and 7 bases, there was a span of 25 bases. Here the CDR3 reads CASIPGTATGHRGELFF. CDR3 DNA sequence: TGTGCCAGCATCCCCGGCACAGCGACAGGCCACCGCGGGGAGCTGTTTTTT.

The chain uses TRBV11-2 and TRBJ1-2; D might be TRBD1 (5 bases). Per the germline V gene, CDR1 is SGHAT and CDR2 is FQNNGV. Trimming shortened V by 4 bases and J by 8 bases, and 11 bases separated the two germline ends. This CDR3 has 12 residues. Here the CDR3 DNA reads TGTGCCAGCAGCTCAGAAGGGGCGGGCTACACCTTC. Amino acids: CASSSEGAGYTF. Looking up the rest from reference TRBV11-2 and TRBJ1-2 gives the full variable domain: EAGVAQSPRYKIIEKRQSVAFWCNPISGHATLYWYQQILGQGPKLLIQFQNNGVVDDSQLPKDRFSAERLKGVDSTLKIQPAKLEDSAVYLCASSSEGAGYTFGSGTRLTVV.

The genes are TRBV21-1 and TRBJ2-7; TRBD1 is the table's D call, not checked against the DNA. TRBV21-1 counts as a pseudogene. This CDR3 comprises 12 residues. The DNA of the CDR3 is TGTGCCAGCGGGCTATCGCCCTACGAGCAGTACTTC. Translated, it gives CASGLSPYEQYF.

The chain couples TRBV7-2 to TRBJ2-1; 7 nucleotides match TRBD2. Germline loops: CDR1 SGHTA, CDR2 FQGNSA. Trimming removed 6 bases from V and 1 base from J; junction bases left unmatched: 6. The CDR3 runs to 15 residues. The CDR3 reads CASSQGLLSYNEQFF. For the CDR3, the DNA is TGTGCCAGCAGTCAGGGACTACTTTCCTACAATGAGCAGTTCTTC.

The CDR3: CASSIAGTGYGYTF. The CDR3 DNA reads TGTGCCAGTAGTATCGCCGGGACAGGCTATGGCTACACCTTC. The V and J genes are TRBV19 and TRBJ1-2, with TRBD1 identical over 8 bases. This CDR3 comprises 14 residues. From germline, CDR1 is LNHDA and CDR2 SQIVND (reference sequence). J was trimmed by 4 bases and V by 3 bases; bases with no gene match: 4.

This chain's CDR3 is CASSLVQGGGEKLFF. The CDR3 DNA sequence: TGTGCCAGCAGTTTGGTGCAGGGCGGGGGTGAAAAACTGTTTTTT. The V call is TRBV27, the J call TRBJ1-4; the D gene is possibly TRBD1 (5 bases). Deletions cut 3 bases from V and 7 bases from J, with 15 bases between. Germline CDR1 reads MNHEY; CDR2 reads SMNVEV (reference sequence). The CDR3 is 15 residues long.

In this sample, this clone turned up a few times. The rearrangement joins TRBV5-4 to TRBJ1-1, with 7 nucleotides matching TRBD1. Germline trimming cut 5 bases from V and 0 bases from J; bases unmatched to any gene: 4. The CDR3 runs 14 residues. From germline, CDR1 is SGHNT and CDR2 YYREEE (reference sequence). The CDR3, as DNA: TGTGCCAGCAGACCTGACAGGGTGAACACTGAAGCTTTCTTT. Translating gives CASRPDRVNTEAFF. Drawing the rest from reference TRBV5-4 and TRBJ1-1, the complete variable domain is ETGVTQSPTHLIKTRGQQVTLRCSSQSGHNTVSWYQQALGQGPQFIFQYYREEENGRGNFPPRFSGLQFPNYSSELNVNALELDDSALYLCASRPDRVNTEAFFGQGTRLTVV.

J is TRBJ1-4 and V is TRBV7-9; D ambiguous. CDR3 length: 13 amino acids. CDR1 is SEHNR and CDR2 is FQNEAQ in the germline V gene (reference sequence). V gave up 1 base and J gave up 5 bases, with 5 bases separating them. The CDR3 region is CASSLVENEKLFF. CDR3 nucleotide sequence: TGTGCCAGCAGCTTAGTAGAAAATGAAAAACTGTTTTTT.

In its sample, this clone was seen once. In the same sample, other DNA sequences code for this CDR3. V gene TRBV28 combines with J gene TRBJ2-7; D might be TRBD1 (6 bases). CDR3 length: 15 amino acids. The V gene's germline CDR1 is MDHEN and CDR2 SYDVKM. Trimming took off 7 bases at V and 4 bases at J, with 20 bases between the two ends. The CDR3, as DNA: TGTGCCAGCAATCCCAGTCAGGGGTTGGTATACGAGCAGTACTTC. Its translation is CASNPSQGLVYEQYF.

The chain joins TRBV7-9 to TRBJ1-2; no definite D call. CDR3 length equals 15 residues. Germline assignment: CDR1 SEHNR and CDR2 FQNEAQ (reference sequence). Trimming stripped 1 base from V and 4 bases from J, with 13 bases between. CDR3 DNA: TGTGCCAGCAGCTTAGGCGGGCGCGGACTCTATGGCTACACCTTC. It yields the protein CASSLGGRGLYGYTF.

V gene TRBV27 combines with J gene TRBJ1-6; no clear D. CDR1 MNHEY and CDR2 SMNVEV come from the germline V gene (reference sequence). The CDR3 sequence is 16 residues long. The V and J ends lost 3 bases and 8 bases respectively, with 17 bases between them. The CDR3 region has the DNA TGTGCCAGCAGTTTGTCCCCTTCACCCGGGGATTCACCCCTCCACTTT. Its protein is CASSLSPSPGDSPLHF.

This sequence joins TRBV10-3 and TRBJ1-6, with D perhaps TRBD1 (5 bases). The V gene's germline CDR1 is ENHRY and CDR2 SYGVKD. Deletions cut 6 bases from V and 4 bases from J, with 10 bases between. This CDR3 has 14 residues. CDR3 region: CAISGAGYNSPLHF. DNA for the CDR3: TGTGCCATCAGCGGGGCGGGATATAATTCACCCCTCCACTTT.

This chain links TRBV6-5 with TRBJ1-5; D is unclear. V shed 2 bases and J shed 3 bases, with 8 bases lying between them. Germline assignment: CDR1 MNHEY and CDR2 SVGAGI. There are 14 residues in the CDR3. CDR3 in amino acids: CASSYDRLNQPQHF. In DNA form, the CDR3 reads TGTGCCAGCAGTTACGACCGACTCAATCAGCCCCAGCATTTT.

V is TRBV18 and J is TRBJ1-1, with D uncertain. This CDR3 comprises 15 residues. Between the trimmed V and J ends, which lost 0 bases and 0 bases, there was a span of 8 bases. In germline, CDR1 is KGHSH, CDR2 LQKENI. The CDR3 reads CASSPPSVMNTEAFF. The CDR3, as DNA: TGTGCCAGCTCACCACCGTCAGTCATGAACACTGAAGCTTTCTTT.

The genes are TRBV10-3 and TRBJ2-7, with TRBD2 identical over 8 bases. With V trimmed by 2 bases and J by 1 base, 4 bases remained unmatched. Germline V CDR1 and CDR2: ENHRY, SYGVKD. The CDR3 is 15 residues long. The CDR3 loop reads CAISEPRGRSYEQYF. CDR3 bases: TGTGCCATCAGTGAGCCTCGCGGGAGGTCCTACGAGCAGTACTTC.

The chain has TRBV2 and TRBJ2-7, with D maybe TRBD2 (6 bases). The V and J ends lost 2 bases and 3 bases respectively, with 11 bases between them. The CDR3 loop spans 14 amino acids. CDR1 and CDR2 from the germline V gene are SNHLY and FYNNEI. The CDR3 sequence is CASSEREVVYEQYF. The CDR3 DNA follows: TGTGCCAGCAGTGAAAGGGAGGTGGTCTACGAGCAGTACTTC.

The V gene is TRBV27, the J gene TRBJ1-5, with no clear D. The V end lost 5 bases, the J end lost 7 bases, and 15 bases lay between the germline ends. CDR1 and CDR2 (germline): MNHEY, SMNVEV (reference sequence). This CDR3 is built from 14 residues. The CDR3 coding sequence is TGTGCCAGCAGTAATACAGTTCAAGAACAGCCCCAGCATTTT. Amino acid sequence: CASSNTVQEQPQHF.

This rearrangement joins TRBV28 to TRBJ1-5, with 7 positions matching TRBD1. There are 15 residues in the CDR3. The ends lost 5 bases at V and 4 bases at J; junction bases unmatched: 8. The germline gives CDR1 MDHEN, CDR2 SYDVKM. The CDR3: CASSPTGARNQPQHF. For the CDR3, the DNA is TGTGCCAGCAGTCCTACAGGGGCGCGGAATCAGCCCCAGCATTTT.

The J gene is TRBJ1-2, the V gene TRBV5-4, with TRBD1 as a possible D gene (5 bases). From germline, CDR1 is SGHNT and CDR2 YYREEE (reference sequence). V was cut by 1 base and J by 4 bases, with 14 bases left in between. The CDR3 has 15 residues. CDR3 protein: CASSLSRGGGYGYTF. Here the CDR3 DNA reads TGTGCCAGCAGCTTGTCCCGGGGCGGGGGCTATGGCTACACCTTC. Variable domain in full (rest from reference TRBV5-4 and TRBJ1-2): ETGVTQSPTHLIKTRGQQVTLRCSSQSGHNTVSWYQQALGQGPQFIFQYYREEENGRGNFPPRFSGLQFPNYSSELNVNALELDDSALYLCASSLSRGGGYGYTFGSGTRLTVV.

This clone was picked up one time. The chain employs TRBV11-2 and TRBJ2-1; 9 nucleotides match TRBD1. This CDR3 is 17 amino acids long. The V gene end was trimmed by 0 bases and the J gene end by 9 bases; junction bases not matched to a gene: 12. Germline V lookup: CDR1 SGHAT, CDR2 FQNNGV. CDR3 DNA: TGTGCCAGCAGCTTAGAACCCGTCCGGGACAGGGTCGGTGAGCAGTTCTTC. It yields the protein CASSLEPVRDRVGEQFF.

The chain joins TRBV28 to TRBJ1-2; TRBD1 matches 9 bases. This CDR3 is built from 14 residues. The J segment lost 2 bases and the V segment lost 8 bases, leaving 6 bases of the junction unmatched. The germline gives CDR1 MDHEN, CDR2 SYDVKM. DNA of the CDR3: TGTGCCAGCCGGCGGGGGACAGGGAACTATGGCTACACCTTC. Translation: CASRRGTGNYGYTF.